This T cell receptor (beta chain) stems from a study of T cell repertoires in cytomegalovirus infection. Turning to the study itself: Public TCR beta signature analysis indicated the presence of both CMV infection and matching HLA type. Study-level results: Summed public TCR beta family frequency identified CMV carriers bearing the relevant HLA. Dominant in the ex vivo response were TCR beta clonotypes restricted by HLA-C and specific for CMV.

As for this clonotype: The antigen remains unidentified.

The germline V gene has CDR1 MNHNS and CDR2 SASEGT. The ends were cut back, 4 bases at V and 0 bases at J, with 9 bases in the middle. The CDR3 sequence is 14 residues long. TCRdb processed the reads anew with MiXCR; each CDR3 protein has one entry. This table has 830,000 or so distinct CDR3 sequences, about 31% appearing once. This specimen consisted of cultured CD8+ T cells from PBMCs, obtained from culture after CMV antigen stimulation. This chain connects TRBV6-1 to TRBJ1-1; weak D call: TRBD1 (6 bases). The sequence was collected from a human donor in good health (CMV status not recorded). Some clones in this sample may be carry-over from other donors' samples. As DNA, the CDR3 is TGTGCCAGCAGTGGCAGGGGAATGAACACTGAAGCTTTCTTT. Its protein is CASSGRGMNTEAFF.